The clone carrying this T cell receptor (beta chain) was seen more than once but under ten times. Time point meaning: week 3, after first cycle of checkpoint inhibitor. This sample was included in a study of blood T cell dynamics during melanoma immunotherapy. As for the study in general: First-line therapy was either pembrolizumab or nivolumab with ipilimumab for metastatic melanoma.

Per the germline V gene, CDR1 is SNHLY and CDR2 is FYNNEI. The CDR3 is made up of 12 amino acids. The V and J ends lost 7 bases and 3 bases respectively, with 7 bases between them. Assay used: immunoSEQ multiplex PCR; TCRdb lists only in-frame clones, some missing. This table has roughly 14,000 clones, around 90% appearing once. Material: blood, obtained from a patient treated with checkpoint blockade. The chain links TRBV2 to TRBJ1-5; TRBD1 is a possible D gene (6 bases). This receptor was obtained from a human donor with melanoma. The CDR3 is CASNRANQPQHF. The CDR3 DNA follows: TGTGCCAGCAACAGGGCCAATCAGCCCCAGCATTTT. Filled out from reference TRBV2 and TRBJ1-5, the complete variable domain reads EPEVTQTPSHQVTQMGQEVILRCVPISNHLYFYWYRQILGQKVEFLVSFYNNEISEKSEIFDDQFSVERPDGSNFTLKIRSTKLEDSAMYFCASNRANQPQHFGDGTRLSIL.